This T cell receptor beta chain comes out of a study of blood T cell repertoires in COVID-19. As for the study in general: The United States, Italy and Spain provided the acute and convalescent COVID-19 samples. Sources were T cells, B-cell-depleted T cells, or PBMCs; the material itself was cDNA or gDNA.

This CDR3 is 15 amino acids long. The V gene end was trimmed by 10 bases and the J gene end by 2 bases; junction bases not matched to a gene: 8. The germline V gene encodes CDR1 MNHNY and CDR2 SVGAGI (reference sequence). Study processing details: Scientists estimated how many nucleated cells there were by amplifying reference gene primers. Repertoires were generated with immunoSEQ multiplex PCR, while TCRdb's copy carries only in-frame clones and drops some. From that table come the V and J calls and clone size; the DNA was used to work out D and trimming. The table lists around 70,000 clones, roughly 82% of them singletons.

This sequence joins TRBV6-6 and TRBJ2-7; 13 nucleotides agree with TRBD2. Sequencing was done on a sample of peripheral blood. The source is a man between 60 and 75 years old with acute or convalescent COVID-19. CDR3 region: CATKTSGGQPYEQYF. As DNA, the CDR3 is TGTGCCACCAAGACTAGCGGGGGGCAACCCTACGAGCAGTACTTC.